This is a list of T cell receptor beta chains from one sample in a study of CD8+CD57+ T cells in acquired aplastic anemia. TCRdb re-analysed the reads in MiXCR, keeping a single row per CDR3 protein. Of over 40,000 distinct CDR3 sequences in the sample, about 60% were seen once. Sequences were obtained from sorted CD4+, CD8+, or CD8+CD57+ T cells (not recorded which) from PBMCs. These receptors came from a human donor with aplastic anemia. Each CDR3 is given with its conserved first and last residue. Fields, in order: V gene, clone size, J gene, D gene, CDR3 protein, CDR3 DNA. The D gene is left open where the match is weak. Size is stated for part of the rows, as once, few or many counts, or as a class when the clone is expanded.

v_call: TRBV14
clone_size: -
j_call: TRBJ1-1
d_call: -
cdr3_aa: CASSQGGYGTEAFF
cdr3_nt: TGTGCCAGCAGCCAAGGGGGGTACGGCACTGAAGCTTTCTTT

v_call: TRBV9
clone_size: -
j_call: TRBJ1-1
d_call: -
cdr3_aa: CASSAGGNTEAFF
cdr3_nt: TGTGCCAGCAGCGCAGGAGGGAACACTGAAGCTTTCTTT

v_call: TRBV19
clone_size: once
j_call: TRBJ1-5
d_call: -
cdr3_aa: CASSLAQGGNQPQHF
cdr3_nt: TGTGCCAGCAGCTTGGCTCAGGGAGGCAATCAGCCCCAGCATTTT

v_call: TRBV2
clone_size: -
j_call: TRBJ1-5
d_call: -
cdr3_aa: CASSDRGMDNQPQHF
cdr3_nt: TGTGCCAGCAGTGATCGGGGGATGGACAATCAGCCCCAGCATTTT

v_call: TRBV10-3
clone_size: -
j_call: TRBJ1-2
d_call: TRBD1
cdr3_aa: CAISDWGQGTYGYTF
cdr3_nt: TGTGCCATCAGTGATTGGGGACAGGGGACCTATGGCTACACCTTC

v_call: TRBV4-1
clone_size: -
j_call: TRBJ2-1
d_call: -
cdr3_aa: CASSQERGPYNEQFF
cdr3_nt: TGCGCCAGCAGCCAAGAGCGGGGGCCCTACAATGAGCAGTTCTTC

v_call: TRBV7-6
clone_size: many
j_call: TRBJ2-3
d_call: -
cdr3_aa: CASSLRAAGRTDTQYF
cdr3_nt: TGTGCCAGCAGCTTAAGGGCGGCAGGGAGGACAGATACGCAGTATTTT

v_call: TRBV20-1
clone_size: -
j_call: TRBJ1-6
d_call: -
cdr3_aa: CSASLSGGSPLHF
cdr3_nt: TGCAGTGCTAGTTTAAGTGGGGGCTCACCCCTCCACTTT

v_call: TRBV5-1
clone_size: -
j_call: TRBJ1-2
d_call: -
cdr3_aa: CASSLAGDRPPYGYTF
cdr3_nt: TGCGCCAGCAGCTTGGCGGGGGACCGGCCGCCCTATGGCTACACCTTC

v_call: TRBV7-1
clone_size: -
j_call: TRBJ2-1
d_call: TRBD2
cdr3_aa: CASSSELGLAGVGGGEQFF
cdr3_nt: TGTGCCAGCAGCTCCGAGTTGGGACTAGCGGGGGTAGGAGGGGGTGAGCAGTTCTTC

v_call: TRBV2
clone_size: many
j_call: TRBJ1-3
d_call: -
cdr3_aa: CASSAAGSGNTIYF
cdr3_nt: TGTGCCAGCAGTGCCGCGGGATCTGGAAACACCATATATTTT

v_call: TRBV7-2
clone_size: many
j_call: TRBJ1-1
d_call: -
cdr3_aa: CASSPASGRNTEAFF
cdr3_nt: TGTGCCAGCAGCCCCGCCTCCGGCAGAAACACTGAAGCTTTCTTT

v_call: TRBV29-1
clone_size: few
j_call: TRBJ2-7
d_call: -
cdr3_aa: CSVEGGQSLEQYF
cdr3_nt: TGCAGCGTTGAGGGCGGACAGTCCCTCGAGCAGTACTTC

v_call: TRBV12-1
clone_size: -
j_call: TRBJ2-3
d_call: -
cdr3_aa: CASSLAGGTDTQYF
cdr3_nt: TGTGCCAGCAGCTTAGCGGGGGGCACAGATACGCAGTATTTT

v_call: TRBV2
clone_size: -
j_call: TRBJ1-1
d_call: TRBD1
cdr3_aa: CASSGNRGGKTEAFF
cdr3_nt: TGTGCCAGCAGTGGAAACAGGGGGGGGAAAACTGAAGCTTTCTTT

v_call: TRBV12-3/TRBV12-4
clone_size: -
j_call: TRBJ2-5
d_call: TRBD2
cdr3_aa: CASSPGAGTSGGDGETQYF
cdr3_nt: TGTGCCAGCAGCCCAGGCGCCGGGACTAGCGGGGGGGATGGGGAGACCCAGTACTTC

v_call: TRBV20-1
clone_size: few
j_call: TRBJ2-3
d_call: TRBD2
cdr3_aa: CSAKRTSGGASTDTQYF
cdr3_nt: TGCAGTGCTAAAAGGACTAGCGGGGGGGCTAGCACAGATACGCAGTATTTT

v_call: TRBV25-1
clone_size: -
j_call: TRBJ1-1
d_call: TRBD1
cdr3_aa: CASSAHGQGAAEAFF
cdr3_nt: TGTGCCAGCAGCGCTCACGGACAGGGGGCAGCTGAAGCTTTCTTT

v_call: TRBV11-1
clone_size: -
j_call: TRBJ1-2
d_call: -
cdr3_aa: CASSNLVGQSISGGYTF
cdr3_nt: TGTGCCAGCAGCAATCTGGTGGGGCAGAGTATTAGCGGTGGCTACACCTTC

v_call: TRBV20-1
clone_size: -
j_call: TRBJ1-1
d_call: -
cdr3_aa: CSASKNTEAFF
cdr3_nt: TGCAGTGCTTCGAAGAACACTGAAGCTTTCTTT

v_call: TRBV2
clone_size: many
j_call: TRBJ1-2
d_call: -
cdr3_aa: CASLPWGGADGYTF
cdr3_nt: TGTGCCAGCCTCCCCTGGGGGGGGGCGGATGGCTACACCTTC

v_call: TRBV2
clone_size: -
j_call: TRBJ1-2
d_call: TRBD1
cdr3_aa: CASRGQGEGYTF
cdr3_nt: TGTGCCAGCAGGGGACAGGGGGAAGGCTACACCTTC

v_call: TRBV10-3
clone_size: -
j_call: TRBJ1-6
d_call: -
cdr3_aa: CAISEWVGTPDSPLHF
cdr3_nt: TGTGCCATCAGTGAGTGGGTAGGGACTCCGGATTCACCCCTCCACTTT

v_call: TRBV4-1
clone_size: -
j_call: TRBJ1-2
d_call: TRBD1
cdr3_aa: CASSQDLETGNYGYTF
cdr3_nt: TGCGCCAGCAGCCAAGATTTGGAGACAGGGAACTATGGCTACACCTTC

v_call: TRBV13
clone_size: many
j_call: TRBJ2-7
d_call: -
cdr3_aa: CASSLGVGDEQYF
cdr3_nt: TGTGCCAGCAGCTTGGGTGTAGGGGACGAGCAGTACTTC

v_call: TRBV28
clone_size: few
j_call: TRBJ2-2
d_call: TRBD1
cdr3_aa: CASRPDRGNTGELFF
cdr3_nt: TGTGCCAGCAGACCGGACAGGGGGAACACCGGGGAGCTGTTTTTT

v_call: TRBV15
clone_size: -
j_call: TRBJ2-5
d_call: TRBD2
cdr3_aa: CANPGLAMETQYF
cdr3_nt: TGTGCCAACCCGGGACTAGCGATGGAGACCCAGTACTTC

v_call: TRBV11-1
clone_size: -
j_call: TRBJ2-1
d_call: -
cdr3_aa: CASSLSRADNEQFF
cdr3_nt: TGTGCCAGCAGCTTATCCCGGGCGGACAATGAGCAGTTCTTC

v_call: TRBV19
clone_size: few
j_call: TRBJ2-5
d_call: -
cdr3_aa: CASSIGGQETQYF
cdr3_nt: TGTGCCAGTAGTATAGGCGGCCAAGAGACCCAGTACTTC

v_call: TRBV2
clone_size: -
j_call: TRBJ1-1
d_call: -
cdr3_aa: CASSDMFGDTEAFF
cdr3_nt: TGTGCCAGCAGTGATATGTTTGGGGACACTGAAGCTTTCTTT

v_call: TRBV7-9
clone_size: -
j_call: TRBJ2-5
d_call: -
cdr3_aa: CASSLLQGEETQYF
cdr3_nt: TGTGCCAGCAGCTTATTGCAGGGTGAAGAGACCCAGTACTTC

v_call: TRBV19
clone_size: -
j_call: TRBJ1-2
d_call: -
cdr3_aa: CASSSRQVLYGYTF
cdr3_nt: TGTGCCAGTAGTTCCCGACAGGTCCTCTATGGCTACACCTTC

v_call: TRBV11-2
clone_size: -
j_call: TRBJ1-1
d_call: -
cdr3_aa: CASSLGNPQLNTEAFF
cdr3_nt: TGTGCCAGCAGCTTAGGTAACCCTCAGTTGAACACTGAAGCTTTCTTT

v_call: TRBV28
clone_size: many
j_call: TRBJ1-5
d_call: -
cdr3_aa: CASSLSDGSNQPQHF
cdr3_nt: TGTGCCAGCAGTTTATCCGACGGTAGCAATCAGCCCCAGCATTTT

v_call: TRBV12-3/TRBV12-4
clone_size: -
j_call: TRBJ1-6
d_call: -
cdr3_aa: CASSLYRGETLHF
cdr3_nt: TGTGCCAGCAGTTTATATAGGGGAGAGACCCTCCACTTT

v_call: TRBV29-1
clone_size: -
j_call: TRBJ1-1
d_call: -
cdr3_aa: CSVEDPQQRNTEAFF
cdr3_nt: TGCAGCGTTGAAGATCCTCAACAGCGGAACACTGAAGCTTTCTTT

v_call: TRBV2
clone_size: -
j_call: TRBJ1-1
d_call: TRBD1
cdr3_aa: CASRDRDWTEAFF
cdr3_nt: TGTGCCAGCAGGGACAGGGATTGGACTGAAGCTTTCTTT

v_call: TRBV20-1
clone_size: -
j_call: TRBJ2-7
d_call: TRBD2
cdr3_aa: CSARGIEGEGYEQYF
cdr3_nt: TGCAGTGCTAGAGGGATTGAAGGGGAGGGGTACGAGCAGTACTTC

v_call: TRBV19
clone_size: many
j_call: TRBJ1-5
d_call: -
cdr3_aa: CASSIGNGPQHF
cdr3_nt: TGTGCCAGTAGTATTGGGAATGGGCCCCAGCATTTT

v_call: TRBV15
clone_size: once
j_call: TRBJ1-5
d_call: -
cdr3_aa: CATAGGHFNQPQHF
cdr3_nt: TGTGCCACGGCTGGAGGACATTTCAATCAGCCCCAGCATTTT

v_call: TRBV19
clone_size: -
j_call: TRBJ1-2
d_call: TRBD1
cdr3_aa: CASSSQMGQGRGYTF
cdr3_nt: TGTGCCAGTAGTTCTCAAATGGGACAGGGACGTGGCTACACCTTC

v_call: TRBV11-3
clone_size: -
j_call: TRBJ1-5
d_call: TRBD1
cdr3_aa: CASSPGTAGNQPQHF
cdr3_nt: TGTGCCAGCAGCCCCGGGACAGCGGGCAATCAGCCCCAGCATTTT

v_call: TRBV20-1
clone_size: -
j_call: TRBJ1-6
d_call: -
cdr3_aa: CSARDPFGNSPLHF
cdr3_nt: TGCAGTGCTAGAGACCCTTTCGGGAATTCACCCCTCCACTTT

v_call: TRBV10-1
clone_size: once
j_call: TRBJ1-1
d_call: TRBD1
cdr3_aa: CASSESRQLRAPRGTGDTEAFF
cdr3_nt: TGCGCCAGCAGTGAGTCCCGACAGCTTAGGGCCCCTAGAGGGACAGGGGACACTGAAGCTTTCTTT

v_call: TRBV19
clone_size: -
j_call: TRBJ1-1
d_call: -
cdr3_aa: CASSTGNLMNTEAFF
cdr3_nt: TGTGCCAGTAGTACAGGGAATTTAATGAACACTGAAGCTTTCTTT

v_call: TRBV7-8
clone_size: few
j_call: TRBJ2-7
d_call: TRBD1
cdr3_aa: CASSPQGQFDEQYF
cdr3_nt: TGTGCCAGCAGTCCTCAGGGACAGTTCGACGAGCAGTACTTC

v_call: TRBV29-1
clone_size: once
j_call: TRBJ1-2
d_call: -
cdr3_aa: CSVEEGQGYGYTF
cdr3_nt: TGCAGCGTTGAAGAGGGGCAGGGCTATGGCTACACCTTC

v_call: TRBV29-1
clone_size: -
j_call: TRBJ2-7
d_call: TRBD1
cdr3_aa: CSVADEGAQYF
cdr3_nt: TGCAGCGTTGCGGACGAGGGGGCCCAGTACTTC

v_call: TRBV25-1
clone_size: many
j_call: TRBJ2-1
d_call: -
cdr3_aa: CASSDRTTVENEQFF
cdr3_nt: TGTGCCAGCAGTGACAGGACTACCGTTGAAAATGAGCAGTTCTTC

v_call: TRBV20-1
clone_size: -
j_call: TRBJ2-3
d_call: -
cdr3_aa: CSARDSGKITDTQYF
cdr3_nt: TGCAGTGCTAGAGATTCGGGTAAAATCACAGATACGCAGTATTTT

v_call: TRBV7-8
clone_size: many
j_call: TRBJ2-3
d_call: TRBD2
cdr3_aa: CASSPDSGGARDTQYF
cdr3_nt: TGTGCCAGCAGCCCAGACAGCGGGGGGGCCAGGGATACGCAGTATTTT

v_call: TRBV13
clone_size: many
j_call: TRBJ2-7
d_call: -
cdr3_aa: CASSLSLPPGEQYF
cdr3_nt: TGTGCCAGCAGCTTAAGTCTCCCCCCGGGCGAGCAGTACTTC

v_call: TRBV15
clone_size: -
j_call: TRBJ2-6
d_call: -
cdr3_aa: CASRDSGANVLTF
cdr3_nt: TGTGCCAGCCGGGACTCTGGGGCCAACGTCCTGACTTTC